Following are 26 T cell receptor beta chains from one sample sequenced in a study of blood T cells in healthy people across ages. It was with a sample-barcoded 5' primer and a J-beta primer mix that a second PCR of roughly 7 to 12 cycles was run. TCRdb re-derived calls from the 5' RACE reads in MiXCR, one entry per CDR3 protein. The table lists 500,000 to 600,000 distinct CDR3 sequences, 27% of them singletons. Sequenced sample: blood. These TCRs come from a woman in her seventies in good health.

The V call is TRBV6-1, the J call TRBJ2-1; TRBD2 matches at 12 bases. J lost 4 bases, V lost 1 base, and 8 bases had no gene match. CDR3 size: 18 residues. Germline V gene lookup returns CDR1 MNHNS and CDR2 SASEGT. The CDR3 sequence is CASSEELAGGQVYNEQFF. The CDR3 DNA reads TGTGCCAGCAGTGAAGAACTAGCGGGGGGTCAGGTGTACAATGAGCAGTTCTTC.

The gene calls are TRBV7-2 and TRBJ1-3; D not resolved. CDR1 and CDR2 (germline): SGHTA, FQGNSA. V was pared by 4 bases and J by 0 bases, with 7 bases between. The CDR3 has 14 residues. The CDR3 coding sequence is TGTGCCAGCAGCTACCAGTTCTCTGGAAACACCATATATTTT. Translation gives CASSYQFSGNTIYF.

This clonotype was counted between two and nine times. The rearrangement links TRBV18 to TRBJ2-5, with 8 bases that match TRBD1. Matching the DNA end better, TRBJ2-7 makes the J call doubtful. The CDR3 extends over 15 amino acids. CDR1 is KGHSH, CDR2 LQKENI, per germline. This CDR3 is CASSPLPGGDYEQYF. The CDR3, as DNA: TGTGCCAGCTCACCACTACCAGGGGGCGATTACGAGCAGTACTTC.

The chain employs TRBV5-5 and TRBJ1-2, with 10 bases aligning to TRBD1. The CDR3 sequence is 16 residues long. V was pared by 4 bases and J by 4 bases, with 10 bases of the junction left unmatched. The germline gives CDR1 SGHKS, CDR2 YYEKEE (reference sequence). CDR3 coding DNA: TGTGCCAGCAGCCGCGCCGGGACAGGGGCTACCTATGGCTACACCTTC. It encodes CASSRAGTGATYGYTF.

This chain uses TRBV4-3 with TRBJ1-3, with D possibly TRBD1 on 6 matching bases. The CDR3 is made up of 15 amino acids. V lost 0 bases and J lost 7, with 13 bases in between. CDR1 and CDR2 from the germline V gene are LGHNA and YSLEER. The CDR3 DNA is TGCGCCAGCAGCCAAGACCAAGGGGGGCGGAACACCATATATTTT. Translated: CASSQDQGGRNTIYF.

This clonotype was picked up a small number of times. One end of the junction fails to match germline, which may point to a read error. This sequence joins TRBV7-2 and TRBJ1-6, with 7 nucleotides matching TRBD1. CDR1 is SGHTA, CDR2 FQGNSA, per germline. The CDR3 spans 15 residues. DNA for the CDR3: TGTGCCAGCAGCTCGGGGACAGCTTATAATTCACCCCTCCGCTTT. Residues: CASSSGTAYNSPLRF.

This clonotype was seen only a few times. This chain uses TRBV7-8 with TRBJ2-7; TRBD2 agrees at 13 bases. Trimming removed 5 bases from V and 0 bases from J; junction bases left unmatched: 7. From germline, CDR1 is SGHVS and CDR2 FQNEAQ. The length of the CDR3 is 17 residues. The CDR3 region has the DNA TGTGCCAGCAGCCGGACTAGCGGGGGCTCGAGCTCCTACGAGCAGTACTTC. Its translation is CASSRTSGGSSSYEQYF.

This sequence joins TRBV7-2 and TRBJ2-1, with 14 bases fitting TRBD2. Germline V gene data show CDR1 as SGHTA and CDR2 as FQGNSA. The CDR3 is made up of 16 amino acids. Trimming removed 4 bases from V and 9 bases from J; junction bases left unmatched: 8. The CDR3 DNA reads as TGTGCCAGCAGCTCCAGACTAGCGGGGGGGTTCGGTGAGCAGTTCTTC. This codes for CASSSRLAGGFGEQFF.

The gene calls are TRBV7-3 and TRBJ2-3; the match to TRBD2 covers 11 bases. V shed 5 bases and J 0 bases; nucleotides not matched to a gene: 4. CDR3 size: 16 residues. Germline V gene lookup returns CDR1 SGHTA and CDR2 FQGTGA. The DNA for the CDR3 is TGTGCCAGCAGCGTGCTAGCGGGGGGTAGCACAGATACGCAGTATTTT. Its translation is CASSVLAGGSTDTQYF.

CDR3 DNA: TGTGCCAGCAGCTTAGATGGGCCTGAAGCTTTCTTT. Translated, it gives CASSLDGPEAFF. This rearrangement joins TRBV7-2 to TRBJ1-1, with D unclear. V was shortened by 1 base and J by 6 bases, with 6 bases between the two germline ends. CDR1 is SGHTA, CDR2 FQGNSA, per germline. This CDR3 is 12 amino acids long.

V usage is TRBV2 and J usage is TRBJ2-5; no clear D gene. The V gene's germline CDR1 is SNHLY and CDR2 FYNNEI. The CDR3 consists of 13 residues. V gave up 4 bases and J gave up 5 bases, with 11 bases separating them. In nucleotides, the CDR3 is TGTGCCAGCAGTGGAAACCTGGGGGAGACCCAGTACTTC. This sequence encodes CASSGNLGETQYF.

The chain couples TRBV24-1 to TRBJ1-1; tentative D call: TRBD1 (5 bases). The CDR3 length is 14 residues. The ends were cut back, 4 bases at V and 3 bases at J, with 11 bases in the middle. The V gene's germline CDR1 is KGHDR and CDR2 SFDVKD. CDR3 amino acids: CATSERRGHTEAFF. As DNA, the CDR3 is TGTGCCACCAGTGAACGGAGGGGTCACACTGAAGCTTTCTTT.

This clonotype showed up just a few times. V gene TRBV5-1 combines with J gene TRBJ1-1; 7 bases agree with TRBD1. CDR3 length: 13 amino acids. The germline gives CDR1 SGHRS, CDR2 YFSETQ. Trimming cost V 5 bases and J 7 bases; bases outside gene matches: 8. The CDR3: CASRPMTGYEAFF. The CDR3, as DNA: TGCGCCAGCAGACCCATGACAGGGTATGAAGCTTTCTTT.

V usage is TRBV5-1 and J usage is TRBJ2-3; D call uncertain. The V end lost 10 bases, the J end lost 0 bases, and 18 bases lay between the germline ends. The CDR3 runs to 15 residues. Germline lookup yields CDR1 SGHRS and CDR2 YFSETQ. The CDR3 spells CALIVGRPSTDTQYF. For the CDR3, the DNA is TGCGCCCTTATCGTCGGGCGGCCTAGCACAGATACGCAGTATTTT.

The chain is built from TRBV6-1 and TRBJ1-2; D perhaps matches TRBD1 (5 bases). Germline V gene data show CDR1 as MNHNS and CDR2 as SASEGT. There are 15 residues in the CDR3. Trimming left V 10 bases short and J 4 bases short, with 22 bases between. The CDR3 spells CATLLWGPGGYGYTF. CDR3 nucleotide sequence: TGTGCCACCCTACTTTGGGGACCCGGGGGCTATGGCTACACCTTC.

The chain links TRBV6-5 to TRBJ2-5; 7 nucleotides agree with TRBD1. The V and J ends lost 2 bases and 4 bases, in that order; junction bases with no gene match: 13. Germline V gene data show CDR1 as MNHEY and CDR2 as SVGAGI. CDR3 length: 17 amino acids. The CDR3 sequence: CASSYRLDRTVPETQYF. The CDR3 DNA reads as TGTGCCAGCAGTTACCGGCTGGACAGGACCGTCCCAGAGACCCAGTACTTC.

This clonotype was detected only a few times. The rearrangement links TRBV20-1 to TRBJ2-5; D unclear. Looked up from germline, CDR1 is DFQATT and CDR2 is SNEGSKA (reference sequence). V was clipped by 3 bases and J by 5 bases, with 13 bases between them. The CDR3 extends over 13 amino acids. CDR3 amino acids: CSASGYPSETQYF. The CDR3 DNA reads as TGCAGTGCTAGTGGCTACCCTTCTGAGACCCAGTACTTC.

This clonotype has more than one count but fewer than ten. This chain links TRBV5-6 with TRBJ2-5; D gene uncertain. The DNA end is more similar to TRBJ2-1, so the J call may be wrong. The germline V gene has CDR1 SGHDT and CDR2 YYEEEE. There are 13 residues in the CDR3. CDR3 in DNA: TGTGCCAGCAGCTTGTTAGAGGACAATGAGCAGTTCTTC. This translates into CASSLLEDNEQFF.

This clonotype came up a few times. Here the CDR3 reads CASSQAGAGTEAFF. CDR3 DNA: TGTGCCAGCAGCCAAGCTGGGGCGGGCACTGAAGCTTTCTTT. V and J are TRBV3-1 and TRBJ1-1, with D possibly matching TRBD1 (5 bases). The V gene lost 1 base and the J gene lost 4 bases, with 10 bases spanning the gap. The V gene's germline CDR1 is LGHDT and CDR2 YNNKEL (reference sequence). The CDR3 covers 14 residues.

The V call is TRBV6-6, the J call TRBJ2-3; 7 bases are a match to TRBD2. Per germline, CDR1 MNHNY and CDR2 SVGAGI (reference sequence). Losses at the gene ends were 6 bases for V and 1 base for J; bases not matched to a gene: 4. This CDR3 region has 14 residues. CDR3 nucleotide sequence: TGTGCCAGCAGCCGACTAGCTCGCACAGATACGCAGTATTTT. The encoded protein is CASSRLARTDTQYF.

The CDR3: CSVPRGGPHGYTF. The CDR3 DNA reads as TGCAGTGTCCCCAGGGGGGGGCCTCATGGCTACACCTTC. The rearrangement links TRBV20-1 to TRBJ1-2; the match to TRBD1 covers 7 bases. CDR3 length: 13 amino acids. Germline V gene data show CDR1 as DFQATT and CDR2 as SNEGSKA (reference sequence). J was trimmed by 6 bases and V by 7 bases; bases with no gene match: 11.

This clonotype was seen at least ten times. The V call is TRBV5-1, the J call TRBJ1-1; 8 bases are a match to TRBD1. This CDR3 has 14 amino acids. V shed 1 base, J shed 2 bases, and the junction held 1 base outside the gene matches. Germline CDR1 and CDR2: SGHRS and YFSETQ. CDR3 sequence: CASSLQGANTEAFF. DNA for the CDR3: TGCGCCAGCAGCTTGCAGGGGGCCAACACTGAAGCTTTCTTT. The whole variable domain, remainder taken from reference TRBV5-1 and TRBJ1-1, is KAGVTQTPRYLIKTRGQQVTLSCSPISGHRSVSWYQQTPGQGLQFLFEYFSETQRNKGNFPGRFSGRQFSNSRSEMNVSTLELGDSALYLCASSLQGANTEAFFGQGTRLTVV.

This clonotype was counted a few times. V usage is TRBV15 and J usage is TRBJ2-5; D remains unclear. The CDR3 sequence is 13 residues long. The V end lost 1 base, the J end lost 4 bases, and 7 bases lay between the germline ends. Germline CDR1 is LNHNV and CDR2 is YYDKDF (reference sequence). The CDR3 bases are TGTGCCACCAGCAGAGCTATTTCAGAGACCCAGTACTTC. It yields the protein CATSRAISETQYF. Supplemented by reference TRBV15 and TRBJ2-5, the full variable domain reads DAMVIQNPRYQVTQFGKPVTLSCSQTLNHNVMYWYQQKSSQAPKLLFHYYDKDFNNEADTPDNFQSRRPNTSFCFLDIRSPGLGDTAMYLCATSRAISETQYFGPGTRLLVL.

The gene calls are TRBV9 and TRBJ1-6, with a weak D call TRBD1 (5 bases). Germline assignment: CDR1 SGDLS and CDR2 YYNGEE. The CDR3 runs to 15 residues. The V end lost 7 bases, the J end lost 3 bases, and 14 bases lay between the germline ends. CDR3: CASGMGPNYNSPLHF. CDR3 sequence (DNA): TGTGCCAGCGGGATGGGACCGAACTATAATTCACCCCTCCACTTT.

The chain joins TRBV24-1 to TRBJ2-2; no reliable D call. V lost 0 bases to trimming and J lost 6 bases, with 13 bases between them. This CDR3 is built from 16 residues. Per the germline V gene, CDR1 is KGHDR and CDR2 is SFDVKD. The CDR3 region is CATSDLGPREAGELFF. The CDR3 coding sequence is TGTGCCACCAGTGATTTGGGGCCACGTGAAGCCGGGGAGCTGTTTTTT.

J is TRBJ1-6 and V is TRBV20-1; TRBD1 aligns across 7 bases. This CDR3 contains 15 residues. With V trimmed by 3 bases and J by 6 bases, 8 bases remained unmatched. Germline V CDR1 and CDR2: DFQATT, SNEGSKA (reference sequence). CDR3 sequence (DNA): TGCAGTGCTAGCTCGACAGGGTTTGGTAATTCACCCCTCCACTTT. Its translation: CSASSTGFGNSPLHF.